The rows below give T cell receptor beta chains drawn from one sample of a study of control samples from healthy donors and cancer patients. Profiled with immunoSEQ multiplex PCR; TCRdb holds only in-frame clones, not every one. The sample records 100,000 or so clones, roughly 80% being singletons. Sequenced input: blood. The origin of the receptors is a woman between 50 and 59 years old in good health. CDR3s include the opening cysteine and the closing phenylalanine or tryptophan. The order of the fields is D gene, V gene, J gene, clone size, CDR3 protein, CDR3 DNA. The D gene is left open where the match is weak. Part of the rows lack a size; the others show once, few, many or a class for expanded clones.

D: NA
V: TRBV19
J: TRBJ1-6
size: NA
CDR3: CASSIVSSGPNSPLHF
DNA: TGTGCCAGTAGTATAGTCAGCTCGGGACCGAATTCACCCCTCCACTTT

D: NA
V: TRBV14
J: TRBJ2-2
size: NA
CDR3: CASSQLGHNTGELFF
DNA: TGTGCCAGCAGCCAACTAGGTCATAACACCGGGGAGCTGTTTTTT

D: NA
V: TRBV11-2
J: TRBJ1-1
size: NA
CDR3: CASSLASGEAFF
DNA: TGTGCCAGCAGCTTAGCGTCGGGGGAAGCTTTCTTT

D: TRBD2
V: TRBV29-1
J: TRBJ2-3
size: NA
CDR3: CSVRTSVADTQYF
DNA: TGCAGCGTAAGGACTAGCGTAGCAGATACGCAGTATTTT

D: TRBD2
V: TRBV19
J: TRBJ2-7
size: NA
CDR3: CASTPGAGGPYEQYF
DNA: TGTGCCAGTACCCCTGGGGCGGGAGGGCCCTACGAGCAGTACTTC

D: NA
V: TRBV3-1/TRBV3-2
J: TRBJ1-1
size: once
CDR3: CASSLSGELAEAFF
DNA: TGTGCCAGCAGCCTCTCAGGGGAGTTAGCTGAAGCTTTCTTT

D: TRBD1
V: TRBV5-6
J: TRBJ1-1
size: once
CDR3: CASSSLWDRGITEAFF
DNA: TGTGCCAGCAGCTCACTTTGGGACAGAGGTATCACTGAAGCTTTCTTT

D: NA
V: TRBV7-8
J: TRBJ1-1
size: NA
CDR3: CASSSLEDLNTEAFF
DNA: TGTGCCAGCAGCTCCTTAGAGGACCTGAACACTGAAGCTTTCTTT

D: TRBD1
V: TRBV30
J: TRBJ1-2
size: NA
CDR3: CAWSPTGQGKDGYTF
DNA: TGTGCCTGGAGCCCCACCGGACAGGGTAAAGATGGCTACACCTTC

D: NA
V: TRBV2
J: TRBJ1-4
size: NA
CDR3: CASTPSPEKLFF
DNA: TGTGCCTCTACACCCTCACCCGAAAAACTGTTTTTT

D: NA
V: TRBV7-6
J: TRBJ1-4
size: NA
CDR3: CASSPGTNEKLFF
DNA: TGTGCCAGCAGCCCGGGCACTAATGAAAAACTGTTTTTT